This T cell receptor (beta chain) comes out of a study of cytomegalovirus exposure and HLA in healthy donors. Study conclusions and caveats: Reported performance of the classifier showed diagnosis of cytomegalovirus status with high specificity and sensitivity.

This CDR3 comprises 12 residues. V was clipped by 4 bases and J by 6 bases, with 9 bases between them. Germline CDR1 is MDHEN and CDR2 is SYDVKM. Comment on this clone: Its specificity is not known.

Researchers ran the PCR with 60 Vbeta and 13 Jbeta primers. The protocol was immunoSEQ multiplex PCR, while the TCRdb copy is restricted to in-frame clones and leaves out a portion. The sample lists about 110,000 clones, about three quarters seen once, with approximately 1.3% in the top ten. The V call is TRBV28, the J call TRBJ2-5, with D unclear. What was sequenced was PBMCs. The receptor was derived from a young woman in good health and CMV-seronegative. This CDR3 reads CASSSGLKTQYF. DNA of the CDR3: TGTGCCAGCAGTTCGGGTTTGAAGACCCAGTACTTC.